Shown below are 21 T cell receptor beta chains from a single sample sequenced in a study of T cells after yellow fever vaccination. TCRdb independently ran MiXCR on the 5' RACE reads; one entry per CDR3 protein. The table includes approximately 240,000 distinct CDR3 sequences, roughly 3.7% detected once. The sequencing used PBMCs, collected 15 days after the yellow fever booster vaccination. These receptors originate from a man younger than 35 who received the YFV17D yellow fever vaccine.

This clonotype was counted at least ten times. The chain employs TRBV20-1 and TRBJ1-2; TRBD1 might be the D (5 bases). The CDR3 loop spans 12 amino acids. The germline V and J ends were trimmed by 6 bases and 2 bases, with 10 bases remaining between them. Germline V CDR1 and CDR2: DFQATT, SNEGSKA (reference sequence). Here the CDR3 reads CSAVRVNYGYTF. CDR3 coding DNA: TGCAGTGCCGTCAGGGTCAACTATGGCTACACCTTC.

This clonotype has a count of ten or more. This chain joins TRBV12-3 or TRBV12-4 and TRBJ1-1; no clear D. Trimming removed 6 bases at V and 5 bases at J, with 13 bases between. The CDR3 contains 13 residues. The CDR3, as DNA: TGTGCCAGCAGCCCTAGGTGGGGAACTGAAGCTTTCTTT. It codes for CASSPRWGTEAFF.

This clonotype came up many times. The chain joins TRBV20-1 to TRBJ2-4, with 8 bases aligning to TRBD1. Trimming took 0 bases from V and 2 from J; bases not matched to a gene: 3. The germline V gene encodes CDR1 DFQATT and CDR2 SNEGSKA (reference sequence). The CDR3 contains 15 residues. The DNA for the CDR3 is TGCAGTGCTAGAGAACCAGGGGGCCCCAAAAACATTCAGTACTTC. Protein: CSAREPGGPKNIQYF.

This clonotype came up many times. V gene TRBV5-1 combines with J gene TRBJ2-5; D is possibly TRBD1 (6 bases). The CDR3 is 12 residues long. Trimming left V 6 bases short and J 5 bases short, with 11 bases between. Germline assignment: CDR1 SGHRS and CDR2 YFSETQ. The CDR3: CASNSGVETQYF. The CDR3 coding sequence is TGCGCCAGCAACTCAGGGGTGGAGACCCAGTACTTC.

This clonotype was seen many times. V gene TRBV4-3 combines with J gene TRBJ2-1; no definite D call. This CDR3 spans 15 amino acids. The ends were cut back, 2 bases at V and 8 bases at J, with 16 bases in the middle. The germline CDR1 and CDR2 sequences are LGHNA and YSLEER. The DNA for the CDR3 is TGCGCCAGCAGCCAACAATCCCTGTCCCTCCATGAGCAGTTCTTC. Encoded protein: CASSQQSLSLHEQFF.

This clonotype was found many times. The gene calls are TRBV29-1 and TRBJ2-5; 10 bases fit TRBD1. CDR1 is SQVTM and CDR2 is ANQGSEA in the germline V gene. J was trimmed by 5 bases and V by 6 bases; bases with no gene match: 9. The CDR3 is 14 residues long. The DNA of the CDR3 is TGCAGCGTGTCTACGGGGGGACAGGGGGAGACCCAGTACTTC. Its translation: CSVSTGGQGETQYF. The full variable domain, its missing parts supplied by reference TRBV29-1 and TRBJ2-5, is SAVISQKPSRDICQRGTSLTIQCQVDSQVTMMFWYRQQPGQSLTLIATANQGSEATYESGFVIDKFPISRPNLTFSTLTVSNMSPEDSSIYLCSVSTGGQGETQYFGPGTRLLVL.

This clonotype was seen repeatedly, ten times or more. The CDR3 region is CASSLWTSGENTQYF. CDR3 DNA: TGTGCCAGCAGCTTGTGGACTAGCGGGGAAAATACGCAGTATTTT. V is TRBV7-2 and J is TRBJ2-3; 12 positions agree with TRBD2. The CDR3 sequence is 15 residues long. Germline V gene lookup returns CDR1 SGHTA and CDR2 FQGNSA. J lost 7 bases, V lost 3 bases, and 5 bases had no gene match.

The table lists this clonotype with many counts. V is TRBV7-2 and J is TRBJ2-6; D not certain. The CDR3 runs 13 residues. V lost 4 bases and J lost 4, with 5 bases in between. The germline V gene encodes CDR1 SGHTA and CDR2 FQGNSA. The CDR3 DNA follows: TGTGCCAGCAGCTGGGTCGGGGCCAACGTCCTGACTTTC. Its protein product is CASSWVGANVLTF.

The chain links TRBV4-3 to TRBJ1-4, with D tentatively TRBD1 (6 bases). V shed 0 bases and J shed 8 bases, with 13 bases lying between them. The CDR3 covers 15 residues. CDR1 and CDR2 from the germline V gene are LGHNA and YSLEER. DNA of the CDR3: TGCGCCAGCAGCCAAGAGAACAGGGTCGGGGAAAAACTGTTTTTT. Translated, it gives CASSQENRVGEKLFF.

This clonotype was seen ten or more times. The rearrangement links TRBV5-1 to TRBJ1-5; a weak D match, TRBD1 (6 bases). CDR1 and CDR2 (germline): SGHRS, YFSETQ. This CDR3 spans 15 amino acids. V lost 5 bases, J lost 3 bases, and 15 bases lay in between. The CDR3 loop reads CASSSTAGVNQPQHF. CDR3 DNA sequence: TGCGCCAGCAGTTCGACAGCAGGGGTCAATCAGCCCCAGCATTTT. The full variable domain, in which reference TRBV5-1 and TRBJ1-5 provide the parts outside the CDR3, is KAGVTQTPRYLIKTRGQQVTLSCSPISGHRSVSWYQQTPGQGLQFLFEYFSETQRNKGNFPGRFSGRQFSNSRSEMNVSTLELGDSALYLCASSSTAGVNQPQHFGDGTRLSIL.

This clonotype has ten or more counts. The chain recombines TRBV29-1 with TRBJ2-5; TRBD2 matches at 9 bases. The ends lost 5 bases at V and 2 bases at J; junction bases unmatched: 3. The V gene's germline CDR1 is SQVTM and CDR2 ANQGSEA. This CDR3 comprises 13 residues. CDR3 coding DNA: TGCAGCGTTCCGGGACTAGCTCAAGAGACCCAGTACTTC. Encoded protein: CSVPGLAQETQYF. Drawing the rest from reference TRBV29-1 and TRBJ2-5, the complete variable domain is SAVISQKPSRDICQRGTSLTIQCQVDSQVTMMFWYRQQPGQSLTLIATANQGSEATYESGFVIDKFPISRPNLTFSTLTVSNMSPEDSSIYLCSVPGLAQETQYFGPGTRLLVL.

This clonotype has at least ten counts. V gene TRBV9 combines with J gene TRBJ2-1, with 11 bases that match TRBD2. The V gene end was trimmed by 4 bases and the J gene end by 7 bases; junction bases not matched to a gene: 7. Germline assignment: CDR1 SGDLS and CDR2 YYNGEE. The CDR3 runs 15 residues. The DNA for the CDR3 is TGTGCCAGCAGCCTGGGACTAGCGGAGCTAAATGAGCAGTTCTTC. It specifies CASSLGLAELNEQFF.

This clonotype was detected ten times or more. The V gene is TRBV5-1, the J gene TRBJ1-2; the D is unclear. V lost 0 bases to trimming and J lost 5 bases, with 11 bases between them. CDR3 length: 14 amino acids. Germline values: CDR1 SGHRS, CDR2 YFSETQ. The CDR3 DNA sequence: TGCGCCAGCAGCTTGGCCCAGGAGCAGTATGGCTACACCTTC. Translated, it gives CASSLAQEQYGYTF.

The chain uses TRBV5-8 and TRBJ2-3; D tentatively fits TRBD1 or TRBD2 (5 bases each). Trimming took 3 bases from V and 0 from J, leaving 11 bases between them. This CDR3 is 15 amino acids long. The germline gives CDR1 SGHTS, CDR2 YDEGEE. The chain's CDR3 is CASSSRDASTDTQYF. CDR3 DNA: TGTGCCAGCAGCTCCCGGGACGCGAGCACAGATACGCAGTATTTT.

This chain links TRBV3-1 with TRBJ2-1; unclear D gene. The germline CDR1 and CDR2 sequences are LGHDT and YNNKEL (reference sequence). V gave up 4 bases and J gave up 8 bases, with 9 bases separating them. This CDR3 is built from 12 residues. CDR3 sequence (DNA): TGTGCCAGCAGCCGCCTGAACGATGAGCAGTTCTTC. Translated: CASSRLNDEQFF.

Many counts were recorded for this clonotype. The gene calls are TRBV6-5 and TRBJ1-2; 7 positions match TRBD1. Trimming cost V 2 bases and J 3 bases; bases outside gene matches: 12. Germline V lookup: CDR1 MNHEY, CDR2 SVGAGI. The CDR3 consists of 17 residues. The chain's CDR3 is CASSYTYRQGGDYGYTF. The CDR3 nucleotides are TGTGCCAGCAGTTACACCTACCGACAGGGTGGGGACTATGGCTACACCTTC.

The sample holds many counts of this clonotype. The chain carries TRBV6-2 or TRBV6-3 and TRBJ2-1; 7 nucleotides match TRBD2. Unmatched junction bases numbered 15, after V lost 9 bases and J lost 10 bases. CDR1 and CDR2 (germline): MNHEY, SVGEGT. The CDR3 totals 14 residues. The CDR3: CASYTGGGTYEQFF. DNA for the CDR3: TGTGCCAGTTACACGGGCGGGGGTACGTACGAGCAGTTCTTC.

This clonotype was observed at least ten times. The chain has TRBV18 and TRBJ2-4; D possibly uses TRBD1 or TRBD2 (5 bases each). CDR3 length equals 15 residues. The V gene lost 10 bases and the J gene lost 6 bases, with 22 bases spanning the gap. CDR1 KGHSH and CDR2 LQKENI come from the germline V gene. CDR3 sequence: CATSGQKSIVNIQYF. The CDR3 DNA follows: TGTGCCACCTCGGGGCAGAAGAGCATAGTAAACATTCAGTACTTC.

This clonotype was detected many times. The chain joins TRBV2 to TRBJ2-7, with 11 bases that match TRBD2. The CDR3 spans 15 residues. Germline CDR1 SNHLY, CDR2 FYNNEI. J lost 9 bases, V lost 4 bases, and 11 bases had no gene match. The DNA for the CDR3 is TGTGCCAGCAGTGGACTAGCGGGACCCACGCCTCGGCAGTACGTC. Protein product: CASSGLAGPTPRQYV.

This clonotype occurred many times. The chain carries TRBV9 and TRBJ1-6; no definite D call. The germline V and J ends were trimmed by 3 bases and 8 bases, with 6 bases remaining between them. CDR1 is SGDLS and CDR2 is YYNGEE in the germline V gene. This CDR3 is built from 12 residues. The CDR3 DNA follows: TGTGCCAGCAGCGCGGAGGATTCACCCCTCCACTTT. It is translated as CASSAEDSPLHF.

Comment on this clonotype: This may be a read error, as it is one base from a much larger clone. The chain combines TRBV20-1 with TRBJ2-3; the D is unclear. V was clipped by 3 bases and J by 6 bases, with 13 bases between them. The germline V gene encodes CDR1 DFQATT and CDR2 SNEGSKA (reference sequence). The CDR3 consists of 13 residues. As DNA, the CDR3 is TGCAGTGCTAGTAGGGAAGGGTCGGATACGCAGTATTTT. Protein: CSASREGSDTQYF.